This T cell receptor beta chain stems from a study of monozygotic twins with inflammatory bowel disease. TCRdb reprocessed the 5' RACE reads, keeping one entry per CDR3 protein, no DNA. This repertoire includes about 350,000 distinct CDR3 sequences. Unfractionated whole blood yielded total RNA, and T cells were not sorted. The CDR3 is made up of 15 amino acids. Germline values: CDR1 MNHNS, CDR2 SASEGT. The J gene is TRBJ2-3, the V gene TRBV6-1; there is no DNA to check the TCRdb D call of TRBD1. The sequence was obtained from a human donor with ulcerative colitis or Crohn's disease, or a healthy co-twin of an affected twin (not recorded which). Sequenced material: blood. The CDR3 here is CASSRPPGQTDTQYF.